The next 28 T cell receptor beta chains were all read from a single sample in a study of cytomegalovirus exposure and HLA in healthy donors. Produced via immunoSEQ multiplex PCR; TCRdb's table is partial and in-frame only. The data show some 80,000 clones, roughly 96% seen once. The sequencing sample was made of PBMCs. The receptor source for this set is a woman aged 18-29 years in good health and CMV-seronegative.

This chain links TRBV28 with TRBJ1-4; TRBD1 matches at 8 bases. V lost 6 bases and J lost 7; bases outside the gene matches: 7. Looked up from germline, CDR1 is MDHEN and CDR2 is SYDVKM. The length of the CDR3 is 14 residues. The CDR3 is CASSPTGEAEKLFF. In DNA form, the CDR3 reads TGTGCCAGCAGCCCGACAGGGGAGGCTGAAAAACTGTTTTTT.

The chain carries TRBV27 and TRBJ2-7; 8 bases are a match to TRBD2. The CDR3 has 14 residues. Germline V gene data show CDR1 as MNHEY and CDR2 as SMNVEV (reference sequence). V shed 5 bases and J 3 bases; nucleotides not matched to a gene: 6. The CDR3 DNA follows: TGTGCCAGCAGTATGGGACTAGATATCTACGAGCAGTACTTC. This codes for CASSMGLDIYEQYF.

V usage is TRBV13 and J usage is TRBJ2-1; 8 nucleotides line up with TRBD2. The J segment lost 5 bases and the V segment lost 4 bases, leaving 7 bases of the junction unmatched. Germline V gene sequence: CDR1 PRHDT, CDR2 FYEKMQ (reference sequence). The CDR3 runs 15 residues. As DNA, the CDR3 is TGTGCCAGCAGCTCTCGGACTAGCTCAAACAATGAGCAGTTCTTC. Protein sequence: CASSSRTSSNNEQFF.

CDR3 sequence (DNA): TGCGCCAGCTCCTCCGGGACTAGCGGTTGGGATACGCAGTATTTT. The encoded protein is CASSSGTSGWDTQYF. The V and J genes are TRBV5-1 and TRBJ2-3, with TRBD2 identical over 11 bases. CDR1 is SGHRS and CDR2 is YFSETQ in the germline V gene. V gave up 7 bases and J gave up 6 bases; unmatched junction bases: 10. CDR3 length: 15 residues.

This rearrangement joins TRBV19 to TRBJ1-1; D ambiguous. The V gene lost 4 bases and the J gene lost 1 base, with 10 bases spanning the gap. CDR1 LNHDA and CDR2 SQIVND come from the germline V gene (reference sequence). The CDR3 has 14 amino acids. CDR3 in DNA: TGTGCCAGTAGTACTACCCCCCAGAACACTGAAGCTTTCTTT. Residues: CASSTTPQNTEAFF.

The DNA of the CDR3 is TGTGCCAGTAGTGGCGGGAGGGCCGGAACAGATACGCAGTATTTT. Its protein product is CASSGGRAGTDTQYF. The chain joins TRBV19 to TRBJ2-3, with 9 bases matching TRBD2. From germline, CDR1 is LNHDA and CDR2 SQIVND (reference sequence). This CDR3 comprises 15 residues. V was pared by 5 bases and J by 3 bases, with 6 bases of the junction left unmatched.

The J gene is TRBJ2-7, the V gene TRBV18, with 8 bases aligning to TRBD1. The ends lost 2 bases at V and 3 bases at J; junction bases unmatched: 0. This CDR3 region has 13 residues. Germline CDR1 reads KGHSH; CDR2 reads LQKENI. The DNA for the CDR3 is TGTGCCAGCTCACCAACAGGGGGCTACGAGCAGTACTTC. It encodes CASSPTGGYEQYF.

The genes are TRBV6-1 and TRBJ2-7; the match to TRBD1 covers 7 bases. CDR1 is MNHNS, CDR2 SASEGT, per germline. The V segment lost 1 base and the J segment 1 base; nucleotides outside the gene matches: 10. The CDR3 contains 17 residues. CDR3 sequence: CASSEGLTGTVSYEQYF. As DNA, the CDR3 is TGTGCCAGCAGTGAAGGGCTGACAGGGACCGTTTCCTACGAGCAGTACTTC.

This chain uses TRBV2 with TRBJ2-5; the D is unclear. Germline V gene data show CDR1 as SNHLY and CDR2 as FYNNEI. There are 13 residues in the CDR3. V was clipped by 7 bases and J by 0 bases, with 9 bases between them. The CDR3 protein is CASTVEDQETQYF. In DNA, the CDR3 is TGTGCCAGCACCGTTGAGGACCAAGAGACCCAGTACTTC.

The chain has TRBV28 and TRBJ2-1, with unresolved D. The V end lost 5 bases, the J end lost 6 bases, and 17 bases lay between the germline ends. Germline CDR1 MDHEN, CDR2 SYDVKM. The CDR3 length is 15 residues. The CDR3 nucleotides are TGTGCCAGCAGTCCTCGAGGCGAGCCTCTCAATGAGCAGTTCTTC. This gives the protein CASSPRGEPLNEQFF.

The gene calls are TRBV7-9 and TRBJ2-3; maybe TRBD1 (6 bases). The CDR3 extends over 13 amino acids. The germline V and J ends were trimmed by 1 base and 5 bases, with 7 bases remaining between them. Germline lookup yields CDR1 SEHNR and CDR2 FQNEAQ (reference sequence). In nucleotides, the CDR3 is TGTGCCAGCAGCTTAGTAGGGGGAGATACGCAGTATTTT. Amino acid sequence: CASSLVGGDTQYF.

The chain couples TRBV6-1 to TRBJ2-7, with 8 bases identical to TRBD2. V shed 6 bases, J shed 2 bases, and the junction held 3 bases outside the gene matches. The CDR3 has 13 residues. From germline, CDR1 is MNHNS and CDR2 SASEGT. CDR3 in DNA: TGTGCCAGCAGGCGGGAGGACACCTACGAGCAGTACTTC. This translates into CASRREDTYEQYF.

The chain recombines TRBV25-1 with TRBJ1-2; 8 bases agree with TRBD1. Germline V lookup: CDR1 MGHDK, CDR2 SYGVNS. CDR3 size: 14 residues. V lost 7 bases, J lost 8 bases, and 12 bases stayed unmatched. CDR3: CASMQGQGVEGYTF. For the CDR3, the DNA is TGTGCCAGCATGCAAGGACAGGGAGTAGAAGGCTACACCTTC.

As DNA, the CDR3 is TGTGCCAGCAGTCGGACCGGGACTAGGGCAGATACGCAGTATTTT. This translates into CASSRTGTRADTQYF. The rearrangement joins TRBV27 to TRBJ2-3; 8 positions agree with TRBD2. The CDR3 runs 15 residues. The junction had 8 bases not matched to a gene; V was cut back by 5 bases and J by 4 bases. The germline gives CDR1 MNHEY, CDR2 SMNVEV (reference sequence).

This chain joins TRBV5-5 and TRBJ2-7; unclear D gene. The V end lost 0 bases, the J end lost 5 bases, and 15 bases lay between the germline ends. Germline V gene data show CDR1 as SGHKS and CDR2 as YYEKEE (reference sequence). The CDR3 extends over 15 amino acids. The CDR3 sequence is CASSLEWAGFHEQYF. In nucleotides, the CDR3 is TGTGCCAGCAGCTTGGAATGGGCAGGCTTCCACGAGCAGTACTTC.

This clone has only one observation. The chain recombines TRBV6-1 with TRBJ2-1; possible D gene TRBD1, 5 bases. CDR3 length: 13 residues. V lost 6 bases, J lost 11 bases, and 17 bases lay in between. Per the germline V gene, CDR1 is MNHNS and CDR2 is SASEGT. The CDR3: CASREYIQGKQFF. In DNA form, the CDR3 reads TGTGCCAGCAGGGAATACATTCAGGGTAAGCAGTTCTTC.

V is TRBV29-1 and J is TRBJ1-1; D is undetermined. This CDR3 has 13 residues. The germline V gene has CDR1 SQVTM and CDR2 ANQGSEA. Deletions cut 6 bases from V and 3 bases from J, with 14 bases between. The CDR3 loop is CSVWSILDTEAFF. CDR3 nucleotide sequence: TGCAGCGTCTGGAGTATTTTGGACACTGAAGCTTTCTTT.

This sequence joins TRBV19 and TRBJ1-5, with D unresolved. The CDR3 covers 12 residues. Germline CDR1 reads LNHDA; CDR2 reads SQIVND (reference sequence). The V and J ends lost 10 bases and 4 bases respectively, with 11 bases between them. The CDR3 DNA sequence: TGTGCCACCGGACTACTTAATCAGCCCCAGCATTTT. It translates to CATGLLNQPQHF.

V gene TRBV27 combines with J gene TRBJ2-7; 11 bases match TRBD1. CDR1 is MNHEY, CDR2 SMNVEV, per germline (reference sequence). This CDR3 spans 14 amino acids. V gave up 6 bases and J gave up 6 bases; unmatched junction bases: 7. The DNA for the CDR3 is TGTGCCAGCAGCCGGGGACAGGGGGTTATCGAGCAGTACTTC. Translating gives CASSRGQGVIEQYF.

This chain links TRBV4-1 with TRBJ1-5; D ambiguous. The V gene's germline CDR1 is MGHRA and CDR2 YSYEKL. The germline V and J ends were trimmed by 4 bases and 1 base, with 8 bases remaining between them. The CDR3 is 14 amino acids. CDR3 nucleotide sequence: TGCGCCAGCAGCCGCGGGTTGAGCAATCAGCCCCAGCATTTT. Translation: CASSRGLSNQPQHF.

CDR3 sequence reads: CASSQITSYPLIYEQYF. The CDR3 nucleotides read TGCGCCAGCAGCCAAATTACTAGCTATCCCCTAATTTACGAGCAGTACTTC. V is TRBV4-1 and J is TRBJ2-7, with D possibly matching TRBD2 (6 bases). The V gene lost 2 bases and the J gene lost 4 bases, with 21 bases spanning the gap. The germline V gene encodes CDR1 MGHRA and CDR2 YSYEKL. CDR3 size: 17 residues.

The V and J genes are TRBV4-1 and TRBJ2-1; TRBD1 might be the D (5 bases). The germline CDR1 and CDR2 sequences are MGHRA and YSYEKL. There are 16 residues in the CDR3. Trimming stripped 2 bases from V and 0 bases from J, with 11 bases between. The CDR3 coding sequence is TGCGCCAGCAGCCAATACGTAGGGGACTCCTACAATGAGCAGTTCTTC. It encodes CASSQYVGDSYNEQFF.

The gene calls are TRBV29-1 and TRBJ1-2; possible D gene TRBD1, 6 bases. The V gene lost 2 bases and the J gene lost 1 base, with 14 bases spanning the gap. Germline V CDR1 and CDR2: SQVTM, ANQGSEA. The CDR3 runs to 15 residues. Written as DNA, the CDR3 is TGCAGCGTTGAAAGTCCCAGGGGCCATAACTATGGCTACACCTTC. Its protein is CSVESPRGHNYGYTF.

The V and J genes are TRBV28 and TRBJ2-5; maybe TRBD2 (5 bases). The CDR3 spans 16 residues. V lost 8 bases and J lost 1, with 20 bases in between. CDR1 and CDR2 (germline): MDHEN, SYDVKM. The CDR3 DNA is TGTGCCAGCCGTGGAGACTATGAAGGAGCCCAAGAGACCCAGTACTTC. Protein product: CASRGDYEGAQETQYF. The whole variable domain, remainder taken from reference TRBV28 and TRBJ2-5, is DVKVTQSSRYLVKRTGEKVFLECVQDMDHENMFWYRQDPGLGLRLIYFSYDVKMKEKGDIPEGYSVSREKKERFSLILESASTNQTSMYLCASRGDYEGAQETQYFGPGTRLLVL.

The chain uses TRBV19 and TRBJ2-7, with 7 bases aligning to TRBD1. Per the germline V gene, CDR1 is LNHDA and CDR2 is SQIVND (reference sequence). The junction had 9 bases not matched to a gene; V was cut back by 5 bases and J by 2 bases. This CDR3 comprises 15 residues. In nucleotides, the CDR3 is TGTGCCAGTAGTGATTTAAGGGGGCGCCCCTACGAGCAGTACTTC. It specifies CASSDLRGRPYEQYF. Combining the CDR3 with reference TRBV19 and TRBJ2-7 gives the whole variable domain DGGITQSPKYLFRKEGQNVTLSCEQNLNHDAMYWYRQDPGQGLRLIYYSQIVNDFQKGDIAEGYSVSREKKESFPLTVTSAQKNPTAFYLCASSDLRGRPYEQYFGPGTRLTVT.

The V and J genes are TRBV5-1 and TRBJ2-7; 9 positions agree with TRBD2. This CDR3 is built from 16 residues. V lost 0 bases to trimming and J lost 3 bases; unmatched junction nucleotides: 7. Germline V gene sequence: CDR1 SGHRS, CDR2 YFSETQ. The CDR3 region is CASSLEGLAYDYEQYF. CDR3 in DNA: TGCGCCAGCAGCTTGGAGGGACTAGCCTATGACTACGAGCAGTACTTC.

The V and J genes are TRBV12-5 and TRBJ2-1, with 8 bases fitting TRBD1. Per germline, CDR1 LGHNT and CDR2 FRNRAP. The ends lost 6 bases at V and 7 bases at J; junction bases unmatched: 8. The CDR3 loop spans 14 amino acids. The CDR3 reads CASGTGTGKNEQFF. The CDR3 DNA sequence: TGTGCTAGTGGAACCGGGACAGGAAAGAATGAGCAGTTCTTC. The entire variable domain, with the rest obtained from reference TRBV12-5 and TRBJ2-1, is as follows: DARVTQTPRHKVTEMGQEVTMRCQPILGHNTVFWYRQTMMQGLELLAYFRNRAPLDDSGMPKDRFSAEMPDATLATLKIQPSEPRDSAVYFCASGTGTGKNEQFFGPGTRLTVL.

The gene calls are TRBV29-1 and TRBJ2-1, with 15 positions matching TRBD2. The CDR3 covers 16 residues. V was pared by 4 bases and J by 5 bases, with 6 bases of the junction left unmatched. Germline CDR1 SQVTM, CDR2 ANQGSEA. DNA of the CDR3: TGCAGCGTTGCTGGGACTAGCGGGAGGCCAGACAATGAGCAGTTCTTC. It translates to CSVAGTSGRPDNEQFF.